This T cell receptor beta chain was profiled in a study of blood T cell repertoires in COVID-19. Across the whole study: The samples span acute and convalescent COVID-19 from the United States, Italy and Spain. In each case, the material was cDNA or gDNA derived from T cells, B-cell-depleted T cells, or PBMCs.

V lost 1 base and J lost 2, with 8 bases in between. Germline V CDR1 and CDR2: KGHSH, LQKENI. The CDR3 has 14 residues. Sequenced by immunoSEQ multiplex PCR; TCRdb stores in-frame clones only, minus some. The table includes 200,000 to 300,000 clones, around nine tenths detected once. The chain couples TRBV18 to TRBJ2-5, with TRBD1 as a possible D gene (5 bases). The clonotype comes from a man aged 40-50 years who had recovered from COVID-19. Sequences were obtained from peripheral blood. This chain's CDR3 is CASSPLRDQETQYF. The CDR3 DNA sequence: TGTGCCAGCTCACCACTCAGGGATCAAGAGACCCAGTACTTC.